The clone carrying this TCR beta chain was picked up many times. Its antigen remains unknown. This entry is derived from a study of T cell repertoires in cytomegalovirus infection. Study context: It was the public TCR beta signatures that indicated both CMV infection and matching HLA type.

TCRdb used MiXCR to reprocess the reads, holding one entry per CDR3 protein. The table has 680,000 or so distinct CDR3 sequences, about 30% seen once. CDR3 length: 17 residues. Germline CDR1 SGHVS, CDR2 FNYEAQ. V dropped 3 bases and J dropped 2 bases, with 19 bases sitting between them. The clonotype comes from a human donor in good health (CMV status not recorded). Some clones in this sample may be carry-over from other donors' samples. Source: cultured PBMCs, taken from culture after CMV antigen stimulation. This rearrangement joins TRBV7-6 to TRBJ2-5, with TRBD2 as a possible D gene (6 bases). The CDR3 DNA reads as TGTGCCAGCAGCTTGAAGGAGGGGCGGCCAGAACAAGAGACCCAGTACTTC. This translates into CASSLKEGRPEQETQYF.